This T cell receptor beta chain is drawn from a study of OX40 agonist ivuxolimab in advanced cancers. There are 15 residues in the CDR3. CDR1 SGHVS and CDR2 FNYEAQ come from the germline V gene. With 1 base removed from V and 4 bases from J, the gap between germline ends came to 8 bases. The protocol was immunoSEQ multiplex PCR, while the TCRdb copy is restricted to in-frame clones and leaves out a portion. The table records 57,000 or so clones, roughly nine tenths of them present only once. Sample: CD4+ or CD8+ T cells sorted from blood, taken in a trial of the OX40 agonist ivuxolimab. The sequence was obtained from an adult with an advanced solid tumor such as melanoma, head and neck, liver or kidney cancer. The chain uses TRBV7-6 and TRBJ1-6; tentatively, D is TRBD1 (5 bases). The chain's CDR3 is CASSLESGYNSPLHF. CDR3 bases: TGTGCCAGCAGCTTAGAATCAGGGTATAATTCACCCCTCCACTTT. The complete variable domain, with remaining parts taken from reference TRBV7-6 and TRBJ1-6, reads GAGVSQSPRYKVTKRGQDVALRCDPISGHVSLYWYRQALGQGPEFLTYFNYEAQQDKSGLPNDRFSAERPEGSISTLTIQRTEQRDSAMYRCASSLESGYNSPLHFGNGTRLTVT.